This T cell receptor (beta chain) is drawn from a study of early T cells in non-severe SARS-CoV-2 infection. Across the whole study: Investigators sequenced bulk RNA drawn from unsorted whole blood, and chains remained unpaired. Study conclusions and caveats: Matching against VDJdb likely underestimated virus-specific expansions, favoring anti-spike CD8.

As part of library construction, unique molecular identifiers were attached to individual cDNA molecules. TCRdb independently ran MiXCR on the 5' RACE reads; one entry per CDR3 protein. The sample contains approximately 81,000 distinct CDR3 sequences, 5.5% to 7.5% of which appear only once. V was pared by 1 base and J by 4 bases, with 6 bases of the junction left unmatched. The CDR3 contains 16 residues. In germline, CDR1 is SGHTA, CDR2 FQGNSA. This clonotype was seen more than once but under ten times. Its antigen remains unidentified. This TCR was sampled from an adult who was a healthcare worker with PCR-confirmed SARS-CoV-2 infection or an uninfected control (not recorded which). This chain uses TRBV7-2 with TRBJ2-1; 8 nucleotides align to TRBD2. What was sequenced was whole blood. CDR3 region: CASSLGLAGKYNEQFF. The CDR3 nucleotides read TGTGCCAGCAGCTTAGGCCTAGCGGGTAAATACAATGAGCAGTTCTTC. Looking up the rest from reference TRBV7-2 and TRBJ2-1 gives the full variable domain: GAGVSQSPSNKVTEKGKDVELRCDPISGHTALYWYRQSLGQGLEFLIYFQGNSAPDKSGLPSDRFSAERTGGSVSTLTIQRTQQEDSAVYLCASSLGLAGKYNEQFFGPGTRLTVL.